The clone carrying this TCR beta chain was picked up one time. Its antigen is unknown. This record belongs to a study of cytomegalovirus exposure and HLA in healthy donors. Study information: Earlier, almost 120 million unique TCR beta sequences were recovered from around 200 million T cells by an analysis. HLA-typed donors were the source of around 85 million unique TCRs held in an early data release.

General study results and limits: Certain indistinguishable V segments, among them TRBV6-2 and TRBV6-3, were excluded. Sequencing depth across donors, presence/absence analyses assumed, was roughly uniform.

Both 60 Vbeta primers and 13 Jbeta primers went into the PCR. This table comes from immunoSEQ multiplex PCR, and its TCRdb copy is limited to in-frame clones, with some not included. In the table there are a few hundred thousand clones, about 80% of which are singletons. The V gene lost 8 bases and the J gene lost 4 bases, with 13 bases spanning the gap. The V gene's germline CDR1 is SNHLY and CDR2 FYNNEI. CDR3 length equals 13 residues. The chain links TRBV2 to TRBJ2-3; D is perhaps TRBD2 (5 bases). This TCR derives from a girl aged 2 to 10 in good health and CMV-seronegative. Sequenced: PBMCs. The CDR3 nucleotides are TGTGCCAGCGCATCCGAGGGCGCAGATACGCAGTATTTT. Translating it yields CASASEGADTQYF.